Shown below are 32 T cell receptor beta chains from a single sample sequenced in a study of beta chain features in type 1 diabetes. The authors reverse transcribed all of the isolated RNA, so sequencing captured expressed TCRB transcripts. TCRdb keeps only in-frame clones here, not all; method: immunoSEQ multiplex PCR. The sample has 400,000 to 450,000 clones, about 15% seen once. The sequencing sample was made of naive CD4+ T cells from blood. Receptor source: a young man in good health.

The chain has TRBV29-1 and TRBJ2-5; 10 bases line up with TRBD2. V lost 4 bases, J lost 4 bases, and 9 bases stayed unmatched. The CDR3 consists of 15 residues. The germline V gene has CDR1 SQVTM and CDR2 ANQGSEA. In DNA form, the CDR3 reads TGCAGCGTTGGTGGAGCTAGCGGGAGCGGAGAGACCCAGTACTTC. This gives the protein CSVGGASGSGETQYF.

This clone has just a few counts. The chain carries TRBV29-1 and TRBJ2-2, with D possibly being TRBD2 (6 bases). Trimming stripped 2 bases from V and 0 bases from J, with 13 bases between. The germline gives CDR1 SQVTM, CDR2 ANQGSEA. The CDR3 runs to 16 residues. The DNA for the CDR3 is TGCAGCGTTGAAAAGTATAGGGAGGCGAACACCGGGGAGCTGTTTTTT. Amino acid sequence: CSVEKYREANTGELFF.

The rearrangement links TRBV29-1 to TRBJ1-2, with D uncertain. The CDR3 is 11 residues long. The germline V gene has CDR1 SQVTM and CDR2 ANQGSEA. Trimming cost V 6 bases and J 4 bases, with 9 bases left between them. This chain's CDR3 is CSVRAAYGYTF. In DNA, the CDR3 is TGCAGCGTACGGGCCGCCTATGGCTACACCTTC.

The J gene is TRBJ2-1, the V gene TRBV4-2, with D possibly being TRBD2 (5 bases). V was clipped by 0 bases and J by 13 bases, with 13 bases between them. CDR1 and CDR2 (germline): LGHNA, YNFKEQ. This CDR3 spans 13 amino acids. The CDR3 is CASSQDKASGQFF. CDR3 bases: TGTGCCAGCAGCCAAGATAAGGCGAGCGGACAGTTCTTC.

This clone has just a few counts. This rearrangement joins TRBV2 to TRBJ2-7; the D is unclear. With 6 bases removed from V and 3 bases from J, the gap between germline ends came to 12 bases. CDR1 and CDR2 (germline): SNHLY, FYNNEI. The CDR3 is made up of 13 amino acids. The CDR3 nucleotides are TGTGCCAGCAGACGCGTCCTAGGCTACGAGCAGTACGTC. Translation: CASRRVLGYEQYV.

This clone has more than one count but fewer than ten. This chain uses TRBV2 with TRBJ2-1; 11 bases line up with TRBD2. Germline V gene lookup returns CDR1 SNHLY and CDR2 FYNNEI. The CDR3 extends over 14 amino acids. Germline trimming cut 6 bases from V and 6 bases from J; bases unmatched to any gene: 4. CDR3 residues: CASSPLAGGNEQFF. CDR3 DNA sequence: TGTGCCAGCAGCCCGCTAGCGGGAGGCAATGAGCAGTTCTTC.

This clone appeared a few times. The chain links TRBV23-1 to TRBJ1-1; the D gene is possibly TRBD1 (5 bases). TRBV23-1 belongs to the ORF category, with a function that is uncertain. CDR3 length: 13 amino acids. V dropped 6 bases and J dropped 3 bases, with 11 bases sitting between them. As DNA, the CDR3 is TGCGCCAGCAGCTCAAGGGGCGACACTGAAGCTTTCTTT. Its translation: CASSSRGDTEAFF.

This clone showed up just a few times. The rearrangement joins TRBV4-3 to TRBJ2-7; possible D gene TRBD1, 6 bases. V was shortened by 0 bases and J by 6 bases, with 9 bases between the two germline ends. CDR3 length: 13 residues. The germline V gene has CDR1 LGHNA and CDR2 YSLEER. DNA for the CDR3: TGCGCCAGCAGCCAAGATCGGACAGTCGAGCAGTACTTC. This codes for CASSQDRTVEQYF.

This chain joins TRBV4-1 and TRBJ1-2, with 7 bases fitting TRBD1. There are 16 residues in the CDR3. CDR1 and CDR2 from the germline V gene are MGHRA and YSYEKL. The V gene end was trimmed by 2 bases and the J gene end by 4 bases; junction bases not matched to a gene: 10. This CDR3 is CASSQMGTGDSYGYTF. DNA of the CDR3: TGCGCCAGCAGCCAAATGGGAACAGGGGACTCCTATGGCTACACCTTC.

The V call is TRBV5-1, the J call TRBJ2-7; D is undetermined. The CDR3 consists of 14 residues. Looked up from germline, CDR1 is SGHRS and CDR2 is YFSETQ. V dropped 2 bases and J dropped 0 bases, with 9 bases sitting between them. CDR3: CASSFDINSYEQYV. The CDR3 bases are TGCGCCAGCAGCTTTGACATAAACTCCTACGAGCAGTACGTC.

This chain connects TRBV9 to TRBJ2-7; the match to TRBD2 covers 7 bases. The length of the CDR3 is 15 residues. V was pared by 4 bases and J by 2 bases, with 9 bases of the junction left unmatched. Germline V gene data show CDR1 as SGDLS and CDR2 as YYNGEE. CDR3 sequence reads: CASSHSGVNPYEQYF. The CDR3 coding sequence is TGTGCCAGCAGCCACAGCGGGGTTAACCCCTACGAGCAGTACTTC. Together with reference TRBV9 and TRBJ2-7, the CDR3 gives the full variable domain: DSGVTQTPKHLITATGQRVTLRCSPRSGDLSVYWYQQSLDQGLQFLIQYYNGEERAKGNILERFSAQQFPDLHSELNLSSLELGDSALYFCASSHSGVNPYEQYFGPGTRLTVT.

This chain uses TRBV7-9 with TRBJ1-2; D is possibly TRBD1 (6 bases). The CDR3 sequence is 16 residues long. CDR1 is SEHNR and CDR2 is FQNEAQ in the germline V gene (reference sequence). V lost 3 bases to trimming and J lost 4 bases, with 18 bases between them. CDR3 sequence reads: CASSFGDLRDIYGYTF. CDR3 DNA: TGTGCCAGCAGCTTCGGGGACCTTCGGGACATCTATGGCTACACCTTC. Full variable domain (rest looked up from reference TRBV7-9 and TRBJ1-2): DTGVSQNPRHKITKRGQNVTFRCDPISEHNRLYWYRQTLGQGPEFLTYFQNEAQLEKSRLLSDRFSAERPKGSFSTLEIQRTEQGDSAMYLCASSFGDLRDIYGYTFGSGTRLTVV.

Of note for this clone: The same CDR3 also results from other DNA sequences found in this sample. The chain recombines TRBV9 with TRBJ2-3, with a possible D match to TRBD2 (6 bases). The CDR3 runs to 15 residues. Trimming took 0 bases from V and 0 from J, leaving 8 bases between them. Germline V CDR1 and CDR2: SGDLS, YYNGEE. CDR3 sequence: CASSVVGTSTDTQYF. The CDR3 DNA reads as TGTGCCAGCAGCGTAGTGGGGACTAGCACAGATACGCAGTATTTT. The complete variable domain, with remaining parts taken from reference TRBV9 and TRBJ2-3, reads DSGVTQTPKHLITATGQRVTLRCSPRSGDLSVYWYQQSLDQGLQFLIQYYNGEERAKGNILERFSAQQFPDLHSELNLSSLELGDSALYFCASSVVGTSTDTQYFGPGTRLTVL.

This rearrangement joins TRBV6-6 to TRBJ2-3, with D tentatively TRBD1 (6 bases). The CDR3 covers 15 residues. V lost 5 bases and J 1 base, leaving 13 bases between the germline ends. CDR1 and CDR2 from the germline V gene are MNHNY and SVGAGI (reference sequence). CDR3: CASSMEAGGTDTQYF. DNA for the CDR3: TGTGCCAGCAGTATGGAAGCAGGGGGCACAGATACGCAGTATTTT.

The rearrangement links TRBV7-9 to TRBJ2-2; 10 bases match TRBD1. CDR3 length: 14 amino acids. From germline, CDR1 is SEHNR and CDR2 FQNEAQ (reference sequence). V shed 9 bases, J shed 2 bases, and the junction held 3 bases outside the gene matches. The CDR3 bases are TGTGCCAGAGGGACAGGGGTCAACACCGGGGAGCTGTTTTTT. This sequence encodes CARGTGVNTGELFF.

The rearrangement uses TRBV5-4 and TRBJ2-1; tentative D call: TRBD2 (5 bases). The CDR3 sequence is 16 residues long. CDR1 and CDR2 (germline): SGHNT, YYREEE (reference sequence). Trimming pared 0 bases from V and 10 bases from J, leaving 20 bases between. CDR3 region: CASSLANGVRGGEQFF. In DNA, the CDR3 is TGTGCCAGCAGCTTGGCCAACGGGGTCCGCGGCGGGGAGCAGTTCTTC.

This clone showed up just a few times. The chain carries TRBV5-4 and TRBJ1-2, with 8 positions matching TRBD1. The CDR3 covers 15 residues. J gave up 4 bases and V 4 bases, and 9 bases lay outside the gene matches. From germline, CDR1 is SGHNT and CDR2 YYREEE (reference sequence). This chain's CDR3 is CASSLPGGKAYGYTF. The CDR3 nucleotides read TGTGCCAGCAGCCTACCAGGGGGCAAAGCCTATGGCTACACCTTC.

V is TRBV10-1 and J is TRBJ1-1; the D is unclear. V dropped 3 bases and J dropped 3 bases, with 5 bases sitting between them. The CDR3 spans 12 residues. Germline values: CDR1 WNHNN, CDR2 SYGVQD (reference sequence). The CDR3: CASSDPDTEAFF. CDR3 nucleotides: TGCGCCAGCAGTGACCCAGACACTGAAGCTTTCTTT.

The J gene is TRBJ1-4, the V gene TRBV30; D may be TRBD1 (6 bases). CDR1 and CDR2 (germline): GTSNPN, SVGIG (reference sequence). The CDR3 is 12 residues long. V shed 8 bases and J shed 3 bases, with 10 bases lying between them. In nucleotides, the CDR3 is TGTGCCCTCTGGGGGCCTAATGAAAAACTGTTTTTT. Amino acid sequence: CALWGPNEKLFF.

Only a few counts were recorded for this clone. The CDR3 reads CASGRQQETQYF. CDR3 DNA sequence: TGTGCCAGCGGTCGACAGCAAGAGACCCAGTACTTC. The chain is built from TRBV2 and TRBJ2-5; possible D gene TRBD1, 5 bases. Germline loops: CDR1 SNHLY, CDR2 FYNNEI. This CDR3 contains 12 residues. Trimming removed 8 bases at V and 2 bases at J, with 9 bases between.

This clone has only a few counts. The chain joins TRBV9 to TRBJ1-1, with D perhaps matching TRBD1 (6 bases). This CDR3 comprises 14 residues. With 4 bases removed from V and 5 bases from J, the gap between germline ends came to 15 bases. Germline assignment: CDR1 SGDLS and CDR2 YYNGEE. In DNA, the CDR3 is TGTGCCAGCAGCCATGGACAGTTGAGGACTGAAGCTTTCTTT. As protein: CASSHGQLRTEAFF.

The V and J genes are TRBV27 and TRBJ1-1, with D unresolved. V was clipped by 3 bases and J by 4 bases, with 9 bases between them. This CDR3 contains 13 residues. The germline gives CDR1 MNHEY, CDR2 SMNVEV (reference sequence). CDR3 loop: CASSLRGSTEAFF. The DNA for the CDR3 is TGTGCCAGCAGTTTGAGAGGGAGCACTGAAGCTTTCTTT.

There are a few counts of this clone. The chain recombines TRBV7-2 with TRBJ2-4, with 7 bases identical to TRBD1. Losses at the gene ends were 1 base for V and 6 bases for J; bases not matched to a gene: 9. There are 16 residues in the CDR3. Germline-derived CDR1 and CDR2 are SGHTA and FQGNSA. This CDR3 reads CASSLGRGRQGNIQYF. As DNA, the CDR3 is TGTGCCAGCAGCTTAGGCAGGGGACGACAGGGAAACATTCAGTACTTC. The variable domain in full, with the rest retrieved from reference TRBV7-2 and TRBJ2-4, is GAGVSQSPSNKVTEKGKDVELRCDPISGHTALYWYRQSLGQGLEFLIYFQGNSAPDKSGLPSDRFSAERTGGSVSTLTIQRTQQEDSAVYLCASSLGRGRQGNIQYFGAGTRLSVL.

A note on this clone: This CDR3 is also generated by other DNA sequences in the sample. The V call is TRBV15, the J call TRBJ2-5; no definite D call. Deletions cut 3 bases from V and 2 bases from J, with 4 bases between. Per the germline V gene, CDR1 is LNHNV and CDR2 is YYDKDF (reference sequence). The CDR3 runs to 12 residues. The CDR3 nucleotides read TGTGCCACCAGCAGGCCACAAGAGACCCAGTACTTC. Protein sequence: CATSRPQETQYF.

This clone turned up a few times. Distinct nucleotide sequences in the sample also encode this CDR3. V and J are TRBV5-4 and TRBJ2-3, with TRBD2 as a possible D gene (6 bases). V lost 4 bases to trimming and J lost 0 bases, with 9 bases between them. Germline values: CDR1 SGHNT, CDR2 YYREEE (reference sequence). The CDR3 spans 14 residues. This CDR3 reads CASSSGGSTDTQYF. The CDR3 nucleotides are TGTGCCAGCAGCAGTGGGGGGAGCACAGATACGCAGTATTTT.

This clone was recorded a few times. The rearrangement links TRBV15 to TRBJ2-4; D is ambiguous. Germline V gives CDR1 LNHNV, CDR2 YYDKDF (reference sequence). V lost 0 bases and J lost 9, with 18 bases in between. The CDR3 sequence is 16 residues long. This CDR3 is CATSRDLVGMRAIQYF. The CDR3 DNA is TGTGCCACCAGCAGAGATTTAGTAGGCATGCGAGCCATTCAGTACTTC.

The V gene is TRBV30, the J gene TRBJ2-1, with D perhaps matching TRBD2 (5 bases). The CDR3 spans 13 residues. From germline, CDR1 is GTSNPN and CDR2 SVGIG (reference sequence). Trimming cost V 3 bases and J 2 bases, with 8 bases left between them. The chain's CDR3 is CAWRAGAYNEQFF. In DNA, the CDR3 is TGTGCCTGGAGGGCCGGGGCCTACAATGAGCAGTTCTTC.

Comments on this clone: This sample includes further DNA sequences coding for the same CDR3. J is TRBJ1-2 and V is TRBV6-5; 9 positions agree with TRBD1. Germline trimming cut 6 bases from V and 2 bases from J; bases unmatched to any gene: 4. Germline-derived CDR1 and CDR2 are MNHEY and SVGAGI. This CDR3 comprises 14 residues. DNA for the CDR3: TGTGCCAGCAGCCGGGACAGGGCCAACTATGGCTACACCTTC. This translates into CASSRDRANYGYTF.

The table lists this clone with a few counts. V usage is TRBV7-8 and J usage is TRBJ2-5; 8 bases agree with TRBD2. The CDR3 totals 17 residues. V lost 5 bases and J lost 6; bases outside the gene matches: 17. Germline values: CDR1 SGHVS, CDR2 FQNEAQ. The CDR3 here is CASSRRRGTGGRKTQYF. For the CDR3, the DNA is TGTGCCAGCAGCCGTAGGCGAGGGACGGGAGGGAGAAAGACCCAGTACTTC.

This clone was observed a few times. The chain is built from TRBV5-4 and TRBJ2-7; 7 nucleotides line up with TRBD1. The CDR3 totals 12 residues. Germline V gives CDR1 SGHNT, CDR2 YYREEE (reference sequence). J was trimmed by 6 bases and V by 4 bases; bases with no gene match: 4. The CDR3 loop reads CASSRDSIEQYV. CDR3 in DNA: TGTGCCAGCAGCAGGGACAGCATCGAGCAGTACGTC.

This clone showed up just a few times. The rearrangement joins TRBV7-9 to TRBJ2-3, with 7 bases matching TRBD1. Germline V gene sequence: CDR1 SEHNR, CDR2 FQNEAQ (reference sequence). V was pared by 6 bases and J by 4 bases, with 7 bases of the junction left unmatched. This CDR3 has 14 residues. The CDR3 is CASRTTGLADTQYF. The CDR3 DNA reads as TGTGCCAGCAGAACGACAGGGCTGGCAGATACGCAGTATTTT.

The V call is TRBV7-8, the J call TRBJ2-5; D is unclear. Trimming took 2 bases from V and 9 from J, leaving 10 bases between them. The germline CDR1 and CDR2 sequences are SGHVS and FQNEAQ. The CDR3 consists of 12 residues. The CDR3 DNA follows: TGTGCCAGCAGCTTACACAAAATGTCCCAGTACTTC. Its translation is CASSLHKMSQYF.